Given below is one T cell receptor (beta chain) in context. What it binds is unknown. MiXCR, run by TCRdb on the reads, gives a single entry per CDR3 protein. The sample shows more than 350,000 distinct CDR3 sequences, under 40% of them seen only once. The germline V and J ends were trimmed by 7 bases and 5 bases, with 21 bases remaining between them. Germline V gives CDR1 SGHNT, CDR2 YYREEE (reference sequence). The length of the CDR3 is 15 residues. These data come from a study of T cell repertoires in cytomegalovirus infection. Study-wide results and caveats: Cumulated frequencies of public TCR beta families served to identify carriers of CMV plus the relevant HLA.

Sequencing was carried out using PBMCs. The chain has TRBV5-4 and TRBJ1-1, with no clear D. This TCR was recovered from a human donor in good health (CMV status not recorded). Some clones in this sample may be carry-over from other donors' samples. In nucleotides, the CDR3 is TGTGCCAGCCGCTCGAAGGCTACCCCGAGGACTGAAGCTTTCTTT. Translated, it gives CASRSKATPRTEAFF.